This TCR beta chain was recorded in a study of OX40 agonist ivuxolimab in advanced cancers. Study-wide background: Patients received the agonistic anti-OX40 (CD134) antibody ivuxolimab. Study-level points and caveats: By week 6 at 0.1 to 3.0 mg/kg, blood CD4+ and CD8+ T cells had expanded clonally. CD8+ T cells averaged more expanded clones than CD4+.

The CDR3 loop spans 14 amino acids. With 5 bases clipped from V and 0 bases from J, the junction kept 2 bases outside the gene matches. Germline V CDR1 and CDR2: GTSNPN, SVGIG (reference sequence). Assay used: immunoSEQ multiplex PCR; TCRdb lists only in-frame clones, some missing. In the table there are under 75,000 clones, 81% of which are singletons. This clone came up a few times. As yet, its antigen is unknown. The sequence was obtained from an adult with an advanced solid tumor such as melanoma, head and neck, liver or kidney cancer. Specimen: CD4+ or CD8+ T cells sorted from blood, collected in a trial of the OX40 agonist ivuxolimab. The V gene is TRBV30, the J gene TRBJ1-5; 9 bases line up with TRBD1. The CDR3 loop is CAWGQGNSNQPQHF. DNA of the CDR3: TGTGCCTGGGGACAGGGGAATAGCAATCAGCCCCAGCATTTT.